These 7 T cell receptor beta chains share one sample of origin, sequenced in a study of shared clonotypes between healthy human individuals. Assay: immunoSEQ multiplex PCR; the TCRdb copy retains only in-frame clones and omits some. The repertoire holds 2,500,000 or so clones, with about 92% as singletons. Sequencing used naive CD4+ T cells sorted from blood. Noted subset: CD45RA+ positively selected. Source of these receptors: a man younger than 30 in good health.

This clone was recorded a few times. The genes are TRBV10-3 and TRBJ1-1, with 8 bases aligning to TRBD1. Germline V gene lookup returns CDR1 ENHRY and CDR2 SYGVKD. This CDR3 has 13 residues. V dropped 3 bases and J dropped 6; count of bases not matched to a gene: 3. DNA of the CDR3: TGTGCCATCAGTGACGGGACAGGCGCTGAAGCTTTCTTT. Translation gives CAISDGTGAEAFF.

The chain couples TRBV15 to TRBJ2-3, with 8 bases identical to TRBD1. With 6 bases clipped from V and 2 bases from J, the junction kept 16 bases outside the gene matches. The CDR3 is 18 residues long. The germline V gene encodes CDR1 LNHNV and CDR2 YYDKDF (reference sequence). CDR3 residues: CATSILAGTGPFTDTQYF. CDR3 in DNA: TGTGCCACCAGTATACTAGCTGGGACAGGACCTTTCACAGATACGCAGTATTTT. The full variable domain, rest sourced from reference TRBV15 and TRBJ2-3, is DAMVIQNPRYQVTQFGKPVTLSCSQTLNHNVMYWYQQKSSQAPKLLFHYYDKDFNNEADTPDNFQSRRPNTSFCFLDIRSPGLGDTAMYLCATSILAGTGPFTDTQYFGPGTRLTVL.

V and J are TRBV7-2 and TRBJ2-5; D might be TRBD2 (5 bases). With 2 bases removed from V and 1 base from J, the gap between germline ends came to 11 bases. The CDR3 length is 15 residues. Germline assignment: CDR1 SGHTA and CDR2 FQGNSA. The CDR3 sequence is CASSLQTGIQETQYF. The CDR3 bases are TGTGCCAGCAGCTTACAAACCGGGATCCAAGAGACCCAGTACTTC.

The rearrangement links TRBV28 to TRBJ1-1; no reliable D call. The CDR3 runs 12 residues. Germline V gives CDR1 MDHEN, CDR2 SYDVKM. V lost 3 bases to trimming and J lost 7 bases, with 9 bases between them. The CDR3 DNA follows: TGTGCCAGCAGTTTGATTCCGGGTGAAGCTTTCTTT. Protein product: CASSLIPGEAFF.

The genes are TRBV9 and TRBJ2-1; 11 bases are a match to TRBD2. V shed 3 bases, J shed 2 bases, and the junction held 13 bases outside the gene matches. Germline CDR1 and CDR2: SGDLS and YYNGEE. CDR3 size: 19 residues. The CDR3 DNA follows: TGTGCCAGCAGCGCTTCAGTTAGCGGGAGGGCCGGCCCCTACAATGAGCAGTTCTTC. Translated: CASSASVSGRAGPYNEQFF.

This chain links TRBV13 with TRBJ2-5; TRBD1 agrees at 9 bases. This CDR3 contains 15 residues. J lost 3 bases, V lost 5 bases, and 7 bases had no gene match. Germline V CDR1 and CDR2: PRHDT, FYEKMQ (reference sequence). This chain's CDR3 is CASSTQRTGEETQYF. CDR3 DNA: TGTGCCAGCAGCACCCAACGGACAGGGGAAGAGACCCAGTACTTC.

CDR3 region: CASSYSRGKGEKLFF. The DNA for the CDR3 is TGTGCCAGCAGTTACTCTCGGGGGAAAGGAGAAAAACTGTTTTTT. This chain uses TRBV6-5 with TRBJ1-4; D perhaps matches TRBD1 (5 bases). V was trimmed by 0 bases and J by 8 bases, leaving 13 bases between them. The CDR3 extends over 15 amino acids. Germline loops: CDR1 MNHEY, CDR2 SVGAGI.